This T cell receptor (beta chain) originates from a study of control samples from healthy donors and cancer patients. The repertoire was sequenced with immunoSEQ multiplex PCR; TCRdb's copy has only in-frame clones and lacks some. The sample shows 170,000 or so clones, approximately 94% of them seen only once. The CDR3 extends over 14 amino acids. Germline V lookup: CDR1 SGHVS, CDR2 FQNEAQ. V shed 6 bases and J shed 4 bases, with 15 bases lying between them. In its sample, this clone was seen a few times. The receptor's source is a woman aged 18 to 35 in good health. Sequencing was carried out using blood. The gene calls are TRBV7-8 and TRBJ1-2; no reliable D call. The CDR3 loop reads CASSPETGLYGYTF. In DNA form, the CDR3 reads TGTGCCAGCAGTCCAGAGACCGGACTCTATGGCTACACCTTC.